This is a list of T cell receptor beta chains from one sample in a study of blood T cells in healthy people across ages. TCRdb used MiXCR to reprocess the 5' RACE reads, holding one entry per CDR3 protein. Of about 780,000 distinct CDR3 sequences in the sample, around half were seen once. Sequencing was performed on blood. These receptors originate from a man of 80 years or more in good health. Each CDR3 is given with its conserved first and last residue. The order of the fields is V gene, D gene, CDR3 protein. D genes are given only for firm matches.

V: TRBV7-9
D: NA
CDR3: CASSFEGAYSNYGYTF

V: TRBV9
D: NA
CDR3: CASSVLQGSGYTF

V: TRBV7-2
D: NA
CDR3: CASSPGSPPHEQYF

V: TRBV30
D: NA
CDR3: CAWSARATYEQYF

V: TRBV20-1
D: NA
CDR3: CSAPGRDNYGYTF

V: TRBV29-1
D: NA
CDR3: CSVVPRSNTGELFF

V: TRBV29-1
D: TRBD1
CDR3: CSAEGTGTSYEQYF

V: TRBV29-1
D: TRBD1
CDR3: CSVGQGVSTGELFF

V: TRBV18
D: TRBD2
CDR3: CASSPGRASETQYF

V: TRBV6-2/TRBV6-3
D: NA
CDR3: CASSPPPTGNEQFF

V: TRBV5-1
D: NA
CDR3: CASCPLGAHGANVLTF

V: TRBV27
D: NA
CDR3: CASRPRESNEQFF

V: TRBV4-2
D: NA
CDR3: CASSHTNNYGYTF

V: TRBV7-2
D: NA
CDR3: CASSLGVAGQHQETQYF

V: TRBV20-1
D: NA
CDR3: CSVIRDIAYEQYF

V: TRBV12-3/TRBV12-4
D: NA
CDR3: CASSFRRTNEKLFF

V: TRBV29-1
D: TRBD1
CDR3: CSVEGGLTGGWGTDTQYF

V: TRBV7-8
D: TRBD2
CDR3: CASSPGTSGRRGFLDTQYF

V: TRBV29-1
D: NA
CDR3: CSATPPWDTGELFF

V: TRBV5-1
D: TRBD2
CDR3: CASSKGLVLAGELFF

V: TRBV25-1
D: NA
CDR3: CASTPRDSRYWETQYF

V: TRBV14
D: TRBD2
CDR3: CASSQVSGGTTDTRYF

V: TRBV11-1
D: NA
CDR3: CASSLDRTMGSYNEQYF

V: TRBV20-1
D: TRBD2
CDR3: CSARSVAGGEQYF

V: TRBV7-2
D: NA
CDR3: CASSLDPGPTDTQYF

V: TRBV11-2
D: NA
CDR3: CASSLVRDQRSSYSEQFF

V: TRBV4-2
D: NA
CDR3: CASSQEIGKTSYNEQFF

V: TRBV12-3/TRBV12-4
D: NA
CDR3: CASLKENEQYF

V: TRBV15
D: TRBD1
CDR3: CATSRGTGDTGELFF

V: TRBV11-2
D: TRBD2
CDR3: CACSLEAGVWGNEQFF

V: TRBV7-9
D: NA
CDR3: CASSAAQGGNEQFF